A single sample gave rise to the 25 T cell receptor beta chains below, sequenced in a study of cytomegalovirus exposure and HLA in healthy donors. The PCR employed 60 Vbeta primers together with 13 Jbeta primers. Clones were sequenced by immunoSEQ multiplex PCR, and TCRdb holds only the in-frame ones, with some missing. The sample lists about 190,000 clones, roughly 13% occurring once. Sequencing was performed on PBMCs. These TCRs come from a man in his forties or fifties in good health and CMV-seropositive.

The chain combines TRBV9 with TRBJ1-3, with TRBD1 identical over 7 bases. The CDR3 has 15 residues. The J segment lost 4 bases and the V segment lost 2 bases, leaving 6 bases of the junction unmatched. Germline CDR1 and CDR2: SGDLS and YYNGEE. For the CDR3, the DNA is TGTGCCAGCAGCGTTACAGGGGATCAAGGAAACACCATATATTTT. Translation: CASSVTGDQGNTIYF.

The V call is TRBV7-9, the J call TRBJ2-7; TRBD2 is a possible D gene (5 bases). The CDR3 length is 13 residues. Between the trimmed V and J ends, which lost 4 bases and 7 bases, there was a span of 14 bases. CDR1 and CDR2 (germline): SEHNR, FQNEAQ (reference sequence). The CDR3 loop is CASSSSEGSEQYV. CDR3 nucleotides: TGTGCCAGCAGCTCTAGTGAGGGAAGTGAGCAGTACGTC.

The chain is built from TRBV7-2 and TRBJ1-1; D not certain. Germline lookup yields CDR1 SGHTA and CDR2 FQGNSA. The CDR3 runs to 15 residues. Trimming removed 1 base from V and 1 base from J, with 10 bases in between. CDR3 coding DNA: TGTGCCAGCAGCTTAGGCGGTGTGGGGAACACTGAAGCTTTCTTT. Encoded protein: CASSLGGVGNTEAFF.

The chain uses TRBV2 and TRBJ2-7, with D maybe TRBD2 (5 bases). The germline gives CDR1 SNHLY, CDR2 FYNNEI. This CDR3 is 14 amino acids long. V lost 8 bases and J lost 5, with 19 bases in between. CDR3 protein: CASEPGNIYDEQYF. CDR3 bases: TGTGCCAGCGAGCCGGGGAACATTTACGACGAGCAGTACTTC. The full variable domain, rest sourced from reference TRBV2 and TRBJ2-7, is EPEVTQTPSHQVTQMGQEVILRCVPISNHLYFYWYRQILGQKVEFLVSFYNNEISEKSEIFDDQFSVERPDGSNFTLKIRSTKLEDSAMYFCASEPGNIYDEQYFGPGTRLTVT.

This clone appeared a few times. The gene calls are TRBV6-5 and TRBJ2-3; 9 bases match TRBD1. Germline V CDR1 and CDR2: MNHEY, SVGAGI. Trimming cost V 3 bases and J 3 bases; bases outside gene matches: 4. The CDR3 length is 15 residues. CDR3: CASSYGDRATDTQYF. The CDR3 DNA sequence: TGTGCCAGCAGTTATGGGGACAGGGCAACAGATACGCAGTATTTT.

The chain employs TRBV5-1 and TRBJ2-7; 10 nucleotides line up with TRBD2. J lost 5 bases, V lost 0 bases, and 8 bases had no gene match. The CDR3 contains 16 residues. Germline CDR1 SGHRS, CDR2 YFSETQ. The CDR3 loop reads CASSLVSSGGRDEQYF. DNA of the CDR3: TGCGCCAGCAGCTTGGTATCTAGCGGGGGACGGGACGAGCAGTACTTC.

This chain uses TRBV11-2 with TRBJ2-7, with TRBD2 matching 9 bases. The J segment lost 0 bases and the V segment lost 5 bases, leaving 5 bases of the junction unmatched. Looked up from germline, CDR1 is SGHAT and CDR2 is FQNNGV. This CDR3 is built from 15 residues. The CDR3, as DNA: TGTGCCAGCAGCCCTAGCGGGACGAGCTCCTACGAGCAGTACTTC. Amino acid sequence: CASSPSGTSSYEQYF.

V and J are TRBV14 and TRBJ2-5; 7 bases line up with TRBD1. Trimming at V came to 1 base and at J to 2 bases, leaving 4 bases not matched to a gene. CDR3 size: 15 residues. Per germline, CDR1 SGHDN and CDR2 FVKESK. The CDR3, as DNA: TGTGCCAGCAGCCAAGGATCGGGACAGCAAGAGACCCAGTACTTC. This translates into CASSQGSGQQETQYF.

This clone was recorded a few times. The V and J genes are TRBV6-1 and TRBJ2-3; 7 nucleotides agree with TRBD1. The CDR3 is 16 amino acids. V lost 0 bases to trimming and J lost 2 bases; unmatched junction nucleotides: 5. CDR1 and CDR2 (germline): MNHNS, SASEGT. The CDR3 bases are TGTGCCAGCAGTGAAGCGGTAAGGGGGCTCACAGATACGCAGTATTTT. Residues: CASSEAVRGLTDTQYF.

The rearrangement uses TRBV5-1 and TRBJ2-7; 7 bases are shared with TRBD2. CDR3 length: 14 residues. CDR1 is SGHRS, CDR2 YFSETQ, per germline. The V segment lost 4 bases and the J segment 1 base; nucleotides outside the gene matches: 5. In nucleotides, the CDR3 is TGCGCCAGCAGCCCCCGCGGGGGATCCTACGAGCAGTACGTC. As protein: CASSPRGGSYEQYV.

A few counts support this clone. J is TRBJ2-5 and V is TRBV9; TRBD2 agrees at 7 bases. Germline V gene data show CDR1 as SGDLS and CDR2 as YYNGEE. Germline trimming cut 3 bases from V and 5 bases from J; bases unmatched to any gene: 13. This CDR3 is 16 amino acids long. As DNA, the CDR3 is TGTGCCAGCAGCGCAGAGCGGGACGCCATACGGGAGACCCAGTACTTC. It codes for CASSAERDAIRETQYF.

The chain links TRBV2 to TRBJ1-5; no reliable D call. Germline CDR1 and CDR2: SNHLY and FYNNEI. The CDR3 has 15 residues. The V end was cut by 2 bases, the J end by 4 bases, with 12 bases between. The CDR3 nucleotides are TGTGCCAGCAGTGAACTAGGTCAGCCAAATCAGCCCCAGCATTTT. It codes for CASSELGQPNQPQHF.

The chain couples TRBV4-3 to TRBJ1-2; TRBD1 agrees at 8 bases. V trimming: 1 base; J trimming: 0 bases; junction bases outside the gene matches: 7. CDR1 and CDR2 (germline): LGHNA, YSLEER. The CDR3 spans 17 residues. Here the CDR3 reads CASSQVGTGGPNYGYTF. CDR3 in DNA: TGCGCCAGCAGCCAAGTGGGGACAGGCGGACCTAACTATGGCTACACCTTC.

The chain links TRBV5-4 to TRBJ1-5, with D possibly matching TRBD1 (6 bases). CDR1 is SGHNT, CDR2 YYREEE, per germline (reference sequence). The CDR3 runs 13 residues. V lost 2 bases, J lost 4 bases, and 7 bases lay in between. The CDR3 protein is CASSLQGNQPQHF. DNA for the CDR3: TGTGCCAGCAGCTTACAGGGTAATCAGCCCCAGCATTTT.

The rearrangement uses TRBV5-1 and TRBJ1-2; the D is unclear. The CDR3 is made up of 12 amino acids. The V end was cut by 0 bases, the J end by 8 bases, with 8 bases between. CDR1 is SGHRS and CDR2 is YFSETQ in the germline V gene. The CDR3 loop reads CASSLAPGGYTF. For the CDR3, the DNA is TGCGCCAGCAGCTTGGCCCCGGGGGGCTACACCTTC.

This clone was counted only a few times. The rearrangement uses TRBV28 and TRBJ1-2; 10 positions match TRBD1. This CDR3 region has 18 residues. The V segment lost 6 bases and the J segment 8 bases; nucleotides outside the gene matches: 21. Germline V gene lookup returns CDR1 MDHEN and CDR2 SYDVKM. CDR3 DNA: TGTGCCAGCAGAACTCGTTGGGACAGGGGCCCCCGGATGGCCGGCTACACCTTC. It encodes CASRTRWDRGPRMAGYTF.

The chain joins TRBV30 to TRBJ1-1; D perhaps matches TRBD1 (5 bases). V lost 2 bases to trimming and J lost 11 bases, with 21 bases between them. The CDR3 contains 14 residues. Germline V gene lookup returns CDR1 GTSNPN and CDR2 SVGIG (reference sequence). The chain's CDR3 is CAWSKGGRSSGAFF. The DNA for the CDR3 is TGTGCCTGGAGTAAGGGAGGTCGCTCCTCAGGGGCTTTCTTT. Supplemented by reference TRBV30 and TRBJ1-1, the full variable domain reads SQTIHQWPATLVQPVGSPLSLECTVEGTSNPNLYWYRQAAGRGLQLLFYSVGIGQISSEVPQNLSASRPQDRQFILSSKKLLLSDSGFYLCAWSKGGRSSGAFFGQGTRLTVV.

The CDR3 sequence: CASRLTSGGTGELFF. The CDR3 DNA is TGTGCCAGTAGGCTGACTAGCGGGGGGACCGGGGAGCTGTTTTTT. This rearrangement joins TRBV19 to TRBJ2-2; 13 bases are a match to TRBD2. The CDR3 is 15 residues long. Germline V gives CDR1 LNHDA, CDR2 SQIVND (reference sequence). V shed 6 bases, J shed 5 bases, and the junction held 3 bases outside the gene matches.

V gene TRBV2 combines with J gene TRBJ1-2; D is ambiguous. Trimming cost V 11 bases and J 1 base, with 11 bases left between them. Germline CDR1 and CDR2: SNHLY and FYNNEI. The CDR3 runs 12 residues. This chain's CDR3 is CAGGSRNYGYTF. The CDR3 DNA reads TGTGCCGGAGGGAGCCGTAACTATGGCTACACCTTC.

Concerning this clone: One end of the junction fails to match germline, which may point to a read error. Other DNA sequences from this sample encode an identical CDR3 as well. This chain connects TRBV7-2 to TRBJ2-3, with D possibly matching TRBD1 (5 bases). Germline loops: CDR1 SGHTA, CDR2 FQGNSA. This CDR3 spans 17 amino acids. DNA for the CDR3: TGCGCCAGCAGCCCCAGGGTAGGGGCCCCTCCCACAGATACGCAGTATTTT. Translation: CASSPRVGAPPTDTQYF.

Remarks on this clone: A far larger clone is one nucleotide away, so this likely arose from a read error. The CDR3 carries no conserved terminal phenylalanine or tryptophan, so it likely arises from a read error. The V gene is TRBV27, the J gene TRBJ1-1; 9 bases line up with TRBD1. The germline V gene has CDR1 MNHEY and CDR2 SMNVEV (reference sequence). The trim removed 2 bases at V and 6 bases at J, leaving 4 bases unmatched. The CDR3 has 14 residues. CDR3 sequence: CASSLGTGSPEAFV. The CDR3 DNA sequence: TGTGCCAGCAGTTTAGGGACAGGGTCCCCTGAAGCTTTCGTT.

This clone occurred a few times. The chain has TRBV5-6 and TRBJ2-5, with a tentative D call TRBD2 (5 bases). This CDR3 has 14 residues. CDR1 SGHDT and CDR2 YYEEEE come from the germline V gene. The V end was cut by 2 bases, the J end by 1 base, with 9 bases between. This CDR3 is CASSFPGVQETQYF. CDR3 DNA: TGTGCCAGCAGCTTCCCCGGGGTCCAAGAGACCCAGTACTTC. The full variable domain, in which reference TRBV5-6 and TRBJ2-5 provide the parts outside the CDR3, is DAGVTQSPTHLIKTRGQQVTLRCSPKSGHDTVSWYQQALGQGPQFIFQYYEEEERQRGNFPDRFSGHQFPNYSSELNVNALLLGDSALYLCASSFPGVQETQYFGPGTRLLVL.

A few counts support this clone. The chain couples TRBV19 to TRBJ2-1, with a weak D call TRBD1 (6 bases). Germline CDR1 reads LNHDA; CDR2 reads SQIVND (reference sequence). The CDR3 contains 17 residues. The V end lost 4 bases, the J end lost 3 bases, and 19 bases lay between the germline ends. The CDR3 spells CASSNSLGASYYNEQFF. The CDR3 DNA sequence: TGTGCCAGTAGTAATAGTTTGGGGGCTAGCTACTACAATGAGCAGTTCTTC.

There are a few counts of this clone. V is TRBV28 and J is TRBJ1-6, with no clear D. The CDR3 contains 14 residues. Trimming removed 6 bases from V and 2 bases from J, with 8 bases in between. Per the germline V gene, CDR1 is MDHEN and CDR2 is SYDVKM. The CDR3, as DNA: TGTGCCAGCAGCCTAGGCGCCTATAATTCACCCCTCCACTTT. Its translation: CASSLGAYNSPLHF.

This clone was recorded a few times. The chain recombines TRBV5-1 with TRBJ2-3; TRBD1 agrees at 9 bases. CDR1 SGHRS and CDR2 YFSETQ come from the germline V gene. V gave up 3 bases and J gave up 3 bases; unmatched junction bases: 5. The CDR3 has 15 amino acids. CDR3 DNA: TGCGCCAGCAGCTCGACAGGGGGATCGACAGATACGCAGTATTTT. Encoded protein: CASSSTGGSTDTQYF.